This T cell receptor (beta chain) was sequenced in a study of cytomegalovirus exposure and HLA in healthy donors. Study details: In a later analysis, the 110 or so validation repertoires were reported to have used the same platform as the roughly 610 first-cohort repertoires.

Repertoires were generated with immunoSEQ multiplex PCR, while TCRdb's copy carries only in-frame clones and drops some. Among roughly 45,000 clones listed, roughly 94% were seen once. To note about this clone: Its specificity is not known.

These donors were members of the roughly 120-subject validation cohort, a group separate from the approximately 670-subject first cohort. The J segment lost 1 base and the V segment lost 6 bases, leaving 7 bases of the junction unmatched. Germline assignment: CDR1 MNHNY and CDR2 SVGAGI (reference sequence). The CDR3 covers 16 residues. Study-level findings and limits: A few of the chains that were CMV-associated were confirmed in vitro to be specific for CMV antigens. The study designated 160 or so TCR beta chains cytomegalovirus-associated.

The source material was PBMCs. The receptor's source is a woman younger than 35 in good health and CMV-seropositive. The chain recombines TRBV6-6 with TRBJ2-5, with 11 bases matching TRBD2. The CDR3 coding sequence is TGTGCCAGCAGGAAACCGGGACTAGCGGTCCAAGAGACCCAGTACTTC. Encoded protein: CASRKPGLAVQETQYF.